This passage covers 24 T cell receptor beta chains from one sample sequenced in a study of CD8+ T cells in alopecia areata. cDNA reverse transcribed from extracted RNA served as the sequencing template. Measured with immunoSEQ multiplex PCR; TCRdb has only the in-frame clones, and not every one. The sample has roughly 100,000 clones; around 50% are singletons. Source material: CD4+ T cells sorted from blood. The source is a human donor in good health.

This rearrangement joins TRBV29-1 to TRBJ2-2; TRBD1 might be the D (6 bases). Germline V lookup: CDR1 SQVTM, CDR2 ANQGSEA. CDR3 size: 16 residues. V was cut by 6 bases and J by 5 bases, with 22 bases left in between. CDR3 region: CSVARWARGGTGELFF. The DNA for the CDR3 is TGCAGCGTGGCCCGATGGGCTCGAGGGGGAACCGGGGAGCTGTTTTTT.

The V gene is TRBV30, the J gene TRBJ1-1, with D perhaps matching TRBD1 (6 bases). Between the trimmed V and J ends, which lost 2 bases and 2 bases, there was a span of 12 bases. The CDR3 spans 14 residues. Germline-derived CDR1 and CDR2 are GTSNPN and SVGIG (reference sequence). The CDR3 protein is CAWSRDNHNTEAFF. The CDR3 nucleotides are TGTGCCTGGAGTCGGGACAACCATAACACTGAAGCTTTCTTT. Supplemented by reference TRBV30 and TRBJ1-1, the full variable domain reads SQTIHQWPATLVQPVGSPLSLECTVEGTSNPNLYWYRQAAGRGLQLLFYSVGIGQISSEVPQNLSASRPQDRQFILSSKKLLLSDSGFYLCAWSRDNHNTEAFFGQGTRLTVV.

With respect to this clone: No DNA is shown, since the ends of the CDR3 on it are uncertain; the CDR3 is the one TCRdb lists. V is TRBV19 and J is TRBJ2-1; TRBD2 was called by the table and not checked on the DNA. The germline V gene encodes CDR1 LNHDA and CDR2 SQIVND (reference sequence). From its first to its last residue, the CDR3 has 15 amino acids. The CDR3 is CASSDVAGGIGRKFF.

The chain links TRBV5-1 to TRBJ1-1; 9 nucleotides agree with TRBD1. The length of the CDR3 is 13 residues. Germline-derived CDR1 and CDR2 are SGHRS and YFSETQ. J gave up 5 bases and V 4 bases, and 3 bases lay outside the gene matches. The CDR3 DNA sequence: TGCGCCAGCAGCCGAGGACAGGGGACTGAAGCTTTCTTT. Translated, it gives CASSRGQGTEAFF.

This chain uses TRBV2 with TRBJ2-3; no reliable D call. The CDR3 sequence is 11 residues long. Germline V gives CDR1 SNHLY, CDR2 FYNNEI. Between the trimmed V and J ends, which lost 1 base and 11 bases, there was a span of 7 bases. CDR3 protein: CASSEGIKQYF. CDR3 DNA: TGTGCCAGCAGTGAAGGTATTAAGCAGTATTTT.

This sequence joins TRBV4-2 and TRBJ2-1; 10 bases agree with TRBD2. Germline V CDR1 and CDR2: LGHNA, YNFKEQ. The length of the CDR3 is 17 residues. With V trimmed by 1 base and J by 6 bases, 9 bases remained unmatched. The CDR3 DNA reads TGTGCCAGCAGCCAAGCCGTAGCGGGGGGCAGACTCAATGAGCAGTTCTTC. This encodes CASSQAVAGGRLNEQFF.

This chain uses TRBV30 with TRBJ1-6, with unresolved D. Germline V lookup: CDR1 GTSNPN, CDR2 SVGIG (reference sequence). V lost 0 bases and J 10 bases, leaving 13 bases between the germline ends. CDR3 length: 14 amino acids. The CDR3 loop is CAWSVRESRSPLHF. The CDR3 nucleotides are TGTGCCTGGAGTGTAAGGGAGTCTCGGTCACCCCTCCACTTT.

This clone was recorded at least ten times. The chain employs TRBV19 and TRBJ1-6, with no clear D. Trimming removed 3 bases at V and 0 bases at J, with 6 bases between. The CDR3 contains 15 residues. The germline V gene has CDR1 LNHDA and CDR2 SQIVND (reference sequence). CDR3: CASSIGLSYNSPLHF. In DNA, the CDR3 is TGTGCCAGTAGTATCGGGCTCTCCTATAATTCACCCCTCCACTTT. The variable domain in full, with the rest retrieved from reference TRBV19 and TRBJ1-6, is DGGITQSPKYLFRKEGQNVTLSCEQNLNHDAMYWYRQDPGQGLRLIYYSQIVNDFQKGDIAEGYSVSREKKESFPLTVTSAQKNPTAFYLCASSIGLSYNSPLHFGNGTRLTVT.

The chain links TRBV12-5 to TRBJ2-2; no reliable D call. The CDR3 contains 15 residues. V shed 1 base and J shed 7 bases, with 13 bases lying between them. Germline V gene sequence: CDR1 LGHNT, CDR2 FRNRAP. This CDR3 is CASGLGPPDNGELFF. The CDR3 bases are TGTGCTAGTGGTTTGGGACCACCGGATAACGGGGAGCTGTTTTTT.

The chain carries TRBV28 and TRBJ2-5; 8 bases match TRBD1. CDR1 is MDHEN, CDR2 SYDVKM, per germline. This CDR3 has 16 residues. Unmatched junction bases numbered 15, after V lost 7 bases and J lost 5 bases. The CDR3 sequence: CASIGAGRGRTETQYF. Written as DNA, the CDR3 is TGTGCCAGCATTGGGGCGGGCAGGGGGCGCACGGAGACCCAGTACTTC.

The gene calls are TRBV4-3 and TRBJ2-3, with D possibly matching TRBD2 (5 bases). Trimming left V 4 bases short and J 6 bases short, with 8 bases between. The germline V gene has CDR1 LGHNA and CDR2 YSLEER. The CDR3 spans 12 residues. The CDR3 loop is CASSRSGDTQYF. For the CDR3, the DNA is TGCGCCAGCAGCCGGTCGGGGGATACGCAGTATTTT.

On this clone: The same CDR3 can be traced to other DNA sequences in this sample. The chain is built from TRBV7-2 and TRBJ2-7; D not resolved. Germline loops: CDR1 SGHTA, CDR2 FQGNSA. The CDR3 runs to 11 residues. V lost 5 bases and J 1 base, leaving 3 bases between the germline ends. The CDR3 DNA sequence: TGTGCCAGCAGCCTATCCTACGAGCAGTACTTC. Protein product: CASSLSYEQYF.

The CDR3 loop reads CASSRNTPLREKLFF. The CDR3 region has the DNA TGTGCCAGCAGTCGGAACACGCCGCTACGGGAAAAACTGTTTTTT. This rearrangement joins TRBV5-6 to TRBJ1-4; D is unresolved. V lost 5 bases to trimming and J lost 8 bases, with 19 bases between them. Germline CDR1 and CDR2: SGHDT and YYEEEE. The CDR3 has 15 amino acids. The entire variable domain, with the rest obtained from reference TRBV5-6 and TRBJ1-4, is as follows: DAGVTQSPTHLIKTRGQQVTLRCSPKSGHDTVSWYQQALGQGPQFIFQYYEEEERQRGNFPDRFSGHQFPNYSSELNVNALLLGDSALYLCASSRNTPLREKLFFGSGTQLSVL.

V is TRBV29-1 and J is TRBJ2-1, with TRBD2 identical over 9 bases. This CDR3 is built from 15 residues. Germline CDR1 is SQVTM and CDR2 is ANQGSEA. Trimming removed 0 bases from V and 4 bases from J; junction bases left unmatched: 4. This CDR3 reads CSVEDGLAGYNEQFF. The CDR3 DNA is TGCAGCGTTGAAGACGGCCTAGCGGGATACAATGAGCAGTTCTTC.

This clone was observed a few times. The chain is built from TRBV5-1 and TRBJ1-2, with TRBD1 matching over 8 bases. The CDR3 extends over 17 amino acids. J was trimmed by 5 bases and V by 1 base; bases with no gene match: 13. Germline loops: CDR1 SGHRS, CDR2 YFSETQ. DNA for the CDR3: TGCGCCAGCAGCTTGTCTCCCGGACAGGGAACCGCGTATGGCTACACCTTC. Translating it yields CASSLSPGQGTAYGYTF.

This clone occurred a few times. This chain links TRBV7-2 with TRBJ2-2, with D possibly being TRBD2 (6 bases). The V and J ends lost 1 base and 0 bases respectively, with 12 bases between them. Germline CDR1 SGHTA, CDR2 FQGNSA. The length of the CDR3 is 17 residues. The CDR3: CASSLGGGISNTGELFF. The CDR3 coding sequence is TGTGCCAGCAGCTTAGGGGGAGGCATTTCGAACACCGGGGAGCTGTTTTTT.

V gene TRBV6-1 combines with J gene TRBJ2-5; perhaps TRBD2 as D (6 bases). Germline CDR1 reads MNHNS; CDR2 reads SASEGT. The CDR3 is 14 residues long. Trimming left V 4 bases short and J 4 bases short, with 13 bases between. For the CDR3, the DNA is TGTGCCAGCAGTGTCCTACTAGCATCAGAGACCCAGTACTTC. Residues: CASSVLLASETQYF.

The gene calls are TRBV4-2 and TRBJ2-1, with D unresolved. Germline assignment: CDR1 LGHNA and CDR2 YNFKEQ. V lost 0 bases, J lost 7 bases, and 13 bases lay in between. CDR3 length: 15 amino acids. This chain's CDR3 is CASSQDRASQNEQFF. In DNA form, the CDR3 reads TGTGCCAGCAGCCAAGATCGAGCCTCTCAAAATGAGCAGTTCTTC.

The rearrangement joins TRBV10-3 to TRBJ2-3; 12 bases are a match to TRBD2. Germline CDR1 and CDR2: ENHRY and SYGVKD. V shed 6 bases, J shed 0 bases, and the junction held 4 bases outside the gene matches. This CDR3 is 16 amino acids long. In DNA form, the CDR3 reads TGTGCCATCAGCCGACTAGCGGGGGAAAGCACAGATACGCAGTATTTT. This translates into CAISRLAGESTDTQYF.

This clone turned up a few times. This chain links TRBV19 with TRBJ1-5; possibly TRBD1 for D (6 bases). The length of the CDR3 is 15 residues. V was pared by 2 bases and J by 3 bases, with 11 bases between. Germline-derived CDR1 and CDR2 are LNHDA and SQIVND (reference sequence). DNA for the CDR3: TGTGCCAGTAGTATAAGGACAGCGAACAATCAGCCCCAGCATTTT. The encoded protein is CASSIRTANNQPQHF.

The chain employs TRBV5-6 and TRBJ2-5; 7 bases map to TRBD1. V shed 4 bases, J shed 5 bases, and the junction held 8 bases outside the gene matches. This CDR3 has 14 residues. Per germline, CDR1 SGHDT and CDR2 YYEEEE. CDR3 in DNA: TGTGCCAGCAGCGCTTACAGGGGCACGGAGACCCAGTACTTC. It yields the protein CASSAYRGTETQYF.

In this sample, this clone turned up a few times. The chain is built from TRBV5-4 and TRBJ2-7, with D possibly TRBD1 on 6 matching bases. Per germline, CDR1 SGHNT and CDR2 YYREEE (reference sequence). V lost 0 bases to trimming and J lost 5 bases, with 9 bases between them. The CDR3 contains 13 residues. The DNA for the CDR3 is TGTGCCAGCAGCTTGGACAGGGTGGACGAGCAGTACTTC. It encodes CASSLDRVDEQYF.

This clone has just a few counts. V usage is TRBV7-2 and J usage is TRBJ1-4; tentative D call: TRBD1 (5 bases). Trimming shortened V by 5 bases and J by 8 bases, and 12 bases separated the two germline ends. CDR3 size: 13 residues. Germline V gives CDR1 SGHTA, CDR2 FQGNSA. The CDR3 sequence is CASSPGRREKLFF. The CDR3 bases are TGTGCCAGCAGCCCGGGACGTCGAGAAAAACTGTTTTTT.

The chain carries TRBV4-1 and TRBJ1-6; TRBD1 matches 10 bases. V was pared by 1 base and J by 10 bases, with 1 base of the junction left unmatched. Germline-derived CDR1 and CDR2 are MGHRA and YSYEKL. The CDR3 contains 14 residues. CDR3 DNA sequence: TGCGCCAGCAGCCAAGGGGACAGGGGCTCACCCCTCCACTTT. It translates to CASSQGDRGSPLHF.